Only a few counts were recorded for the clone carrying this TCR beta chain. Different DNA sequences within this sample yield the same CDR3. This sample was included in a study of blood T cell repertoires in COVID-19. Study summary: The United States, Italy and Spain were the sources of the acute and convalescent COVID-19 samples. From T cells, B-cell-depleted T cells, or PBMCs came the material, which was cDNA or gDNA.

The CDR3 covers 14 residues. The junction had 2 bases not matched to a gene; V was cut back by 2 bases and J by 4 bases. Germline CDR1 is SNHLY and CDR2 is FYNNEI. Per the study methods: Reference gene primer amplification gave estimated nucleated cell counts. Only in-frame clones appear in the TCRdb table, and some are missing; sequencing was by immunoSEQ multiplex PCR. That table supplies the V and J calls and clone size; D and trimming were determined from the DNA. The profile shows approximately 230,000 clones, approximately 80% of them singletons. The chain joins TRBV2 to TRBJ1-5, with 7 bases fitting TRBD1. Sequencing used peripheral blood. This sequence originates from a woman between 35 and 50 years old with active or convalescent COVID-19. The CDR3 coding sequence is TGTGCCAGCAGTGAATACAGGGGAAATCAGCCCCAGCATTTT. It codes for CASSEYRGNQPQHF.